The T cell receptor (beta chain) described here comes from a study of shared T cell receptors in the human thymus. Some clones are missing from TCRdb's copy, which holds only in-frame ones; the method was immunoSEQ multiplex PCR. Among some 700,000 clones listed, roughly 88% were seen once. CDR3 length equals 16 residues. V lost 4 bases to trimming and J lost 5 bases; unmatched junction nucleotides: 10. Germline V gene sequence: CDR1 MNHEY, CDR2 SVGAGI. These sequences were also reported in another study, on human thymus T cells. As reported in that work: Immunologically healthy infants in Finland undergoing congenital heart defect surgery were the donors. Thymic resections from corrective heart surgery supplied the tissue. An apparent bias in V and J gene usage was seen in thymic and blood repertoires.

This sequence was found in a girl under three years old with a congenital heart defect. The gene calls are TRBV6-5 and TRBJ1-4; TRBD1 matches at 7 bases. Sequencing was done on a sample of thymocytes. Written as DNA, the CDR3 is TGTGCCAGCAGTTGTTCGTACGGACAGGCAAATGAAAAACTGTTTTTT. This translates into CASSCSYGQANEKLFF.